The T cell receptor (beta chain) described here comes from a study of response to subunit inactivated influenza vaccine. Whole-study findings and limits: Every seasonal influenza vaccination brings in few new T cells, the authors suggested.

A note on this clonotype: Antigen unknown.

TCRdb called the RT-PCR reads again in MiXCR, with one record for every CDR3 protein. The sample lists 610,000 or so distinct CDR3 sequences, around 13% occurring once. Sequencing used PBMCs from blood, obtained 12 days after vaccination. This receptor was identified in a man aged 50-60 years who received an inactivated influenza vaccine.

The CDR3 nucleotides read TGTGCCAGCAGCCGCGCGACTAGCGGCAATGAGCAGTTCTTC. Translating it yields CASSRATSGNEQFF. The rearrangement joins TRBV3-1 to TRBJ2-1; 9 positions agree with TRBD2. V gave up 4 bases and J gave up 6 bases; unmatched junction bases: 4. CDR1 and CDR2 from the germline V gene are LGHDT and YNNKEL (reference sequence). This CDR3 has 14 residues.